Detailed here is one T cell receptor (beta chain). Trimming took off 0 bases at V and 4 bases at J, with 12 bases between the two ends. The CDR3 is made up of 15 amino acids. Germline CDR1 is MNHEY and CDR2 is SVGAGI. These data come from a study of blood T cell repertoires in COVID-19. For the study at large: Sites in the United States, Italy and Spain provided acute and convalescent COVID-19 samples. PBMCs, B-cell-depleted T cells, or T cells were the source of the cDNA or gDNA that made up the material.

Method: immunoSEQ multiplex PCR; TCRdb's copy keeps in-frame clones and lacks some. The table records approximately 170,000 clones, about 74% of them present only once. The origin of this receptor is a woman at least 80 years old with acute or convalescent COVID-19. This chain joins TRBV6-5 and TRBJ1-1, with D possibly TRBD1 on 6 matching bases. Sequencing input: peripheral blood. For the CDR3, the DNA is TGTGCCAGCAGTTACTCCGGGGGGCGAGGCACTGAAGCTTTCTTT. Its translation: CASSYSGGRGTEAFF.